The rows below give T cell receptor beta chains drawn from one sample of a study of blood T cells in healthy people across ages. TCRdb reanalysed the 5' RACE reads using MiXCR and keeps one entry per CDR3 protein. The sample lists 710,000 or so distinct CDR3 sequences; 22% were seen once. Sequenced: blood. The receptor source for this set is a man between 65 and 79 years old in good health. CDR3s include the opening cysteine and the closing phenylalanine or tryptophan. The D gene is left open where the match is weak. Clone sizes are given selectively: once, few, many, or a class where the clone is expanded.

d_call	j_call	clone_size	v_call	cdr3_aa	cdr3_nt
.	TRBJ2-1	.	TRBV5-1	CASSLVLADEQFF	TGCGCCAGCAGCTTGGTTCTAGCAGATGAGCAGTTCTTC
.	TRBJ1-6	.	TRBV28	CASSKPDGLSSYNSPLHF	TGTGCCAGCAGTAAACCGGACGGCTTAAGCTCCTATAATTCACCCCTCCACTTT
.	TRBJ2-1	many	TRBV4-3	CASSQLRQATSPIFF	TGCGCCAGCAGCCAATTACGACAGGCGACTAGCCCCATTTTTTTC
.	TRBJ2-7	.	TRBV27	CASSFAGAKSYEQYF	TGTGCCAGCAGTTTTGCAGGGGCGAAGTCCTACGAGCAGTACTTC
TRBD1	TRBJ2-3	few	TRBV7-9	CASSSQGSQGDTQYF	TGTGCCAGCAGTTCACAGGGGTCCCAGGGAGATACGCAGTATTTT
.	TRBJ2-1	.	TRBV4-1	CASSQGVVLSYNEQFF	TGCGCCAGCAGCCAAGGAGTAGTATTAAGCTACAATGAGCAGTTCTTC
.	TRBJ1-5	.	TRBV30	CAWGTSNQPQHF	TGTGCTTGGGGCACTAGCAATCAGCCCCAGCATTTT
.	TRBJ2-7	few	TRBV6-5	CASSYGGLVDYEQYF	TGTGCCAGCAGTTACGGAGGGTTAGTGGACTACGAGCAGTACTTC
.	TRBJ1-1	.	TRBV6-5	CASTPSQGSEAFF	TGTGCCAGCACCCCCTCGCAGGGAAGTGAAGCTTTCTTT
TRBD2	TRBJ2-1	.	TRBV28	CASSPGGSGGTYNEQFF	TGTGCCAGCAGTCCCGGGGGCAGCGGGGGGACTTACAATGAGCAGTTCTTC
TRBD1	TRBJ1-1	.	TRBV27	CASSQSGTGARTEAFF	TGTGCCAGCAGCCAATCTGGGACAGGGGCTAGGACTGAAGCTTTCTTT
.	TRBJ2-1	few	TRBV9	CASSRAGAGRNEQFF	TGTGCCAGCAGTAGGGCGGGGGCGGGACGCAATGAGCAGTTCTTC
.	TRBJ1-5	.	TRBV28	CAARALGRQPQHF	TGTGCCGCACGGGCCTTAGGACGACAGCCCCAGCATTTT
TRBD2	TRBJ2-5	few	TRBV27	CASSLLAGEQYF	TGTGCCAGCAGTTTATTAGCGGGTGAGCAGTACTTC
.	TRBJ1-6	.	TRBV5-1	CASSLNREFSPLHF	TGCGCCAGCAGCTTGAACAGGGAGTTTTCACCCCTCCACTTT
TRBD1	TRBJ1-1	few	TRBV5-1	CASSLLTGLNTEAFF	TGCGCCAGCAGCCTACTGACAGGGTTGAACACTGAAGCTTTCTTT
.	TRBJ2-3	.	TRBV3-1	CASSRSWTDTQYF	TGTGCCAGCAGCCGAAGTTGGACAGATACGCAGTATTTT
.	TRBJ1-5	.	TRBV12-3/TRBV12-4	CASSVRNVGQPQHF	TGTGCCAGCAGTGTCCGCAATGTGGGTCAGCCCCAGCATTTT
TRBD2	TRBJ2-7	.	TRBV12-3/TRBV12-4	CASSLSPREGLYEQYF	TGTGCCAGCAGTTTATCCCCGAGGGAGGGGTTGTACGAGCAGTACTTC
.	TRBJ2-7	.	TRBV12-3/TRBV12-4	CASSFAASSYEQYF	TGTGCCAGCAGTTTTGCCGCGAGCTCCTACGAGCAGTACTTC
TRBD1	TRBJ1-2	many	TRBV12-3/TRBV12-4	CASSLNSGTGGFGYTF	TGTGCCAGCAGTTTAAACTCCGGGACAGGGGGATTTGGCTACACCTTC
TRBD2	TRBJ2-1	few	TRBV12-3/TRBV12-4	CASRPASGGNNEQFF	TGTGCCAGCAGACCTGCTAGCGGGGGGAACAATGAGCAGTTCTTC
TRBD2	TRBJ2-1	.	TRBV7-9	CASSLALAASYNEQFF	TGTGCCAGCAGCTTAGCTCTAGCGGCCTCCTACAATGAGCAGTTCTTC
.	TRBJ2-2	.	TRBV20-1	CSARPLGATTGGLFF	TGCAGTGCTAGACCCCTTGGGGCCACGACCGGGGGGCTGTTTTTT
TRBD1	TRBJ1-2	few	TRBV10-3	CAISDLRGPSGQTLSGYTF	TGTGCCATCAGTGACCTCCGTGGGCCCTCGGGACAGACCCTCTCAGGCTACACCTTC
.	TRBJ2-3	few	TRBV3-1	CASSQDAPTQYF	TGTGCCAGCAGCCAAGATGCCCCTACGCAGTATTTT
TRBD1	TRBJ2-1	few	TRBV24-1	CATSGLDRGLDNEQFF	TGTGCCACCAGTGGGTTGGACAGGGGGCTAGACAATGAGCAGTTCTTC
.	TRBJ1-2	few	TRBV7-8	CASSQSLRPGTF	TGTGCCAGCAGCCAGTCTCTTAGACCCGGGACCTTC
.	TRBJ1-1	many	TRBV7-6	CASSLTEGVTEAFF	TGTGCCAGCAGCTTGACCGAAGGGGTCACTGAAGCTTTCTTT
.	TRBJ2-6	few	TRBV7-2	CASKLNVEGNSGANVLTF	TGTGCCAGCAAATTGAACGTTGAGGGAAACTCTGGGGCCAACGTCCTGACTTTC
TRBD2	TRBJ2-7	few	TRBV6-5	CASSYSLAGSAYEQYF	TGTGCCAGCAGTTACTCGCTAGCGGGGTCAGCCTACGAGCAGTACTTC
TRBD2	TRBJ2-1	few	TRBV19	CASSMVGLAGGGMFF	TGTGCCAGTAGTATGGTGGGACTAGCGGGGGGCGGGATGTTCTTC
.	TRBJ2-7	.	TRBV5-1	CASSLGWSSYEQYF	TGCGCCAGCAGCTTGGGCTGGAGCTCCTACGAGCAGTACTTC
.	TRBJ2-1	many	TRBV7-2	CASSLLGEQFF	TGTGCCAGCAGCCTTTTGGGAGAGCAGTTCTTC
TRBD2	TRBJ2-3	.	TRBV12-3/TRBV12-4	CASSLIPREGRDTQYF	TGTGCCAGCAGTTTAATACCGCGGGAGGGCAGAGATACGCAGTATTTT
TRBD1	TRBJ2-3	.	TRBV24-1	CATSDRGGGTDTQYF	TGTGCCACCAGTGACCGAGGGGGCGGCACAGATACGCAGTATTTT
.	TRBJ1-2	few	TRBV12-3/TRBV12-4	CASSRRDGPADYGYTF	TGTGCCAGCAGCCGACGAGATGGGCCCGCCGACTATGGCTACACCTTC
.	TRBJ2-3	many	TRBV5-1	CASSNEGGITDTQYF	TGCGCCAGCAGCAATGAGGGCGGGATCACAGATACGCAGTATTTT
.	TRBJ1-2	few	TRBV12-3/TRBV12-4	CASSFQVGGNYGYTF	TGTGCCAGCAGTTTCCAGGTCGGGGGTAACTATGGCTACACCTTC
TRBD1	TRBJ1-4	.	TRBV3-1	CASSQTHGTAEKLFF	TGTGCCAGCAGCCAAACCCATGGGACAGCTGAAAAACTGTTTTTT
.	TRBJ2-7	.	TRBV3-1	CASSTRRTASYEQYF	TGTGCCAGCAGCACGCGGCGGACAGCCTCCTACGAGCAGTACTTC
TRBD2	TRBJ2-5	few	TRBV4-3	CASSPLAGRETQYF	TGCGCCAGCAGCCCACTAGCGGGAAGGGAGACCCAGTACTTC
.	TRBJ2-1	.	TRBV5-1	CASSPEGRASSYNEQFF	TGCGCCAGCAGCCCCGAAGGTCGGGCCAGCTCCTACAATGAGCAGTTCTTC